Only one count was recorded for the clone carrying this TCR beta chain. These data come from a study of blood T cell repertoires in COVID-19. Background on the study: Donors in the United States, Italy and Spain gave samples during acute or convalescent COVID-19. From T cells, B-cell-depleted T cells, or PBMCs came the material, which was cDNA or gDNA.

As processed by the authors: Quantification of nucleated cells was approximated via reference gene primer amplification. Clones were sequenced by immunoSEQ multiplex PCR, and TCRdb holds only the in-frame ones, with some missing. Clonal size and the V and J genes are those of that table, whereas D and trimming came from the DNA. The sample includes a few hundred thousand clones, around nine tenths of them seen just once. The germline CDR1 and CDR2 sequences are SGHAT and FQNNGV. V lost 5 bases, J lost 5 bases, and 8 bases stayed unmatched. The CDR3 has 14 amino acids. The chain links TRBV11-2 to TRBJ1-1; TRBD1 matches 7 bases. The receptor's source is a woman aged 45-60 years with active or convalescent COVID-19. Material for sequencing was peripheral blood. For the CDR3, the DNA is TGTGCCAGCAGCCTGGACAGGTGGAGTACTGAAGCTTTCTTT. Its protein product is CASSLDRWSTEAFF.